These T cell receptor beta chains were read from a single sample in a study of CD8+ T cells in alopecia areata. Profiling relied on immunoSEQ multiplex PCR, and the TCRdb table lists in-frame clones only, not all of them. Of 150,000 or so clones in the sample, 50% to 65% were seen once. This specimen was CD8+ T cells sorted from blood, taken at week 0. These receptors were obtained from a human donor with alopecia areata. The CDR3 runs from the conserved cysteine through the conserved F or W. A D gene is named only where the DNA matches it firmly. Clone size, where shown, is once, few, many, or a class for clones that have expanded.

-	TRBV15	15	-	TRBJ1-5	CATSRDDRFNQPQHF	TGTGCCACCAGCAGAGATGACAGGTTCAATCAGCCCCAGCATTTT
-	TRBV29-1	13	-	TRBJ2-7	CSVYGTETYEQYF	TGCAGCGTTTACGGGACTGAAACCTACGAGCAGTACTTC
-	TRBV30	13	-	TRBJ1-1	CAWSDQMNTEASF	TGTGCCTGGAGTGACCAGATGAACACTGAAGCTTCCTTT
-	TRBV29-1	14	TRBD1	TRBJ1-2	CSAERTGASYGYTF	TGCAGTGCAGAGCGGACAGGGGCCAGCTATGGCTACACCTTC
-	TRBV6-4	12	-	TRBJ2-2	CASSQNTGELFF	TGTGCCAGCAGTCAGAACACCGGGGAGCTGTTTTTT
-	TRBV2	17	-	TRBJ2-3	CASSSTGGTGPSDTQYF	TGTGCCAGCAGTTCTACGGGGGGGACAGGGCCCTCGGATACGCAGTATTTT
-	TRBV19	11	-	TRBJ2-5	CASTGQETQYF	TGTGCCAGTACCGGACAAGAGACCCAGTACTTC
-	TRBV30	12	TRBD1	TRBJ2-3	CAWSPRDRGFYF	TGTGCCTGGTCCCCCCGGGACAGGGGTTTTTATTTT
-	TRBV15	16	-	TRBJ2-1	CATSRDSVVIYNEQFF	TGTGCCACCAGCAGAGATTCTGTGGTTATCTACAATGAGCAGTTCTTC
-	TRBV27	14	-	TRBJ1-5	CASRTRAGNQPQHF	TGTGCCAGCAGAACGCGCGCTGGGAATCAGCCCCAGCATTTT
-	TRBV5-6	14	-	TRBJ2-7	CASSLGDRAYEQYF	TGTGCCAGCAGCTTGGGTGACAGAGCCTACGAGCAGTACTTC
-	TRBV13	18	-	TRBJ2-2	CASGFHPMGGREPGELFF	TGTGCCAGCGGCTTTCACCCCATGGGGGGACGAGAACCCGGGGAGCTGTTTTTT
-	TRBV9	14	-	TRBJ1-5	CASNPGQINQPQHF	TGTGCCAGCAACCCCGGACAGATAAATCAGCCCCAGCATTTT
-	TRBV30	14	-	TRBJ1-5	CAWSALGGGQPQHF	TGTGCCTGGAGTGCGCTGGGTGGCGGACAGCCCCAGCATTTT
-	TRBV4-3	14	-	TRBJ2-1	CATPGHSSYNEQFF	TGCGCCACCCCGGGGCATAGTTCCTACAATGAGCAGTTCTTC
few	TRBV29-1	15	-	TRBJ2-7	CSVEISGMGSYEQYF	TGCAGCGTTGAAATATCGGGTATGGGGTCCTACGAGCAGTACTTC
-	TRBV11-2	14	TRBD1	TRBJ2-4	CASSLKQGANIQYF	TGTGCCAGCAGCTTAAAACAGGGGGCGAACATTCAGTACTTC
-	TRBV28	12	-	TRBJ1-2	CASREPGHGYTF	TGTGCCAGCAGAGAACCCGGACATGGCTACACCTTC
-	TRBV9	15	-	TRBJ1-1	CASSVDGVGNTEAFF	TGTGCCAGCAGCGTAGATGGAGTCGGGAACACTGAAGCTTTCTTT
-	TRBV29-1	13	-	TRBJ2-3	CSVHSVSTDTQYF	TGCAGCGTTCATTCGGTTAGCACAGATACGCAGTATTTT
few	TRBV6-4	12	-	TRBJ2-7	CASLDSHVGQYF	TGTGCCAGCCTCGACAGCCACGTGGGGCAGTACTTC
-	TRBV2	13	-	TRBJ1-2	CASSARLHYGYTF	TGTGCCAGCAGTGCTCGGCTCCACTATGGCTACACCTTC
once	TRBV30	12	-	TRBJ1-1	CAWSDGHSEAFF	TGTGCCTGGAGCGACGGACACTCTGAAGCTTTCTTT
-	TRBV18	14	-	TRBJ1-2	CASSPPGQNYGYTF	TGTGCCAGCTCACCACCTGGACAGAACTATGGCTACACCTTC
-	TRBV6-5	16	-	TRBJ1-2	CASSYSIREVIYGYTF	TGTGCCAGCAGTTACTCGATCAGGGAGGTAATCTATGGCTACACCTTC
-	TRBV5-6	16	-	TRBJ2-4	CASSFGRGLAKNIQYF	TGTGCCAGCAGCTTCGGTAGGGGCCTAGCCAAAAACATTCAGTACTTC
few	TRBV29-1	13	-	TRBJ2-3	CSDRDTSTDTQYF	TGCAGCGACCGGGACACTAGCACAGATACGCAGTATTTT
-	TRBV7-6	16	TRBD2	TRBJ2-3	CASAPRPGGSTDTQYF	TGTGCCAGCGCCCCTCGCCCCGGGGGGAGCACAGATACGCAGTATTTT
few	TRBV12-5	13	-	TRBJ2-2	CASTWDYTGELFF	TGTGCTAGTACCTGGGATTACACCGGGGAGCTGTTTTTT
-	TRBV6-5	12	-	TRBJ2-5	CASSSLAETQYF	TGTGCCAGCAGTTCCCTGGCCGAGACCCAGTACTTC
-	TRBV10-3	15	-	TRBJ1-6	CATEQGLRADSPLHF	TGTGCCACCGAACAGGGCCTGCGGGCTGATTCACCCCTCCACTTT
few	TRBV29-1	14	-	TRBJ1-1	CSVAGGRAIPEAFF	TGCAGCGTTGCCGGGGGGAGGGCCATCCCTGAAGCTTTCTTT
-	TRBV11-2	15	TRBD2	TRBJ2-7	CASSLGTSGPYEQYF	TGTGCCAGCAGCTTAGGGACTAGCGGTCCCTACGAGCAGTACTTC
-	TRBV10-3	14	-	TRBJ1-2	CAISESVGAYGYTF	TGTGCCATCAGTGAGTCGGTAGGGGCCTATGGCTACACCTTC
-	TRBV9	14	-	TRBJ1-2	CASSVAGTGYGYTF	TGTGCCAGCAGCGTAGCAGGGACCGGCTATGGCTACACCTTC
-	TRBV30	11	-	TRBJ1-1	CAWSVGTEAFF	TGTGCCTGGAGTGTGGGGACAGAAGCTTTCTTT
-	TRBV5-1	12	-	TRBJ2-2	CASSSNTGELFF	TGCGCCAGCAGCTCGAACACCGGGGAGCTGTTTTTT
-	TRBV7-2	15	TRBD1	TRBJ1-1	CASSLAGTGETEAFF	TGTGCCAGCAGCTTAGCTGGGACAGGGGAGACTGAAGCTTTCTTT
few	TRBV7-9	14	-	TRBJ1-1	CASSPQDLNTEAFF	TGTGCCAGCAGCCCACAGGACCTGAACACTGAAGCTTTCTTT
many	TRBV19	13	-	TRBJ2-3	CASSAENTDTQYF	TGTGCCAGTAGTGCGGAAAACACAGATACGCAGTATTTT
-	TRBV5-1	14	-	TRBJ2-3	CASSSPETTDTQYF	TGCGCCAGCAGTAGTCCAGAGACCACAGATACGCAGTATTTT
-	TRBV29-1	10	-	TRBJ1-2	CSVGAGGYTF	TGCAGCGTTGGAGCGGGAGGCTACACCTTC
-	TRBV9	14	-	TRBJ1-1	CASSGHHGDTEAFF	TGTGCCAGCAGCGGACATCACGGGGACACTGAAGCTTTCTTT
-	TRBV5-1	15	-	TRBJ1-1	CASSLSGLGDTEAFF	TGCGCCAGCAGCTTGTCCGGGTTAGGGGACACTGAAGCTTTCTTT
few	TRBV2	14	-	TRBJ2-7	CASSSRGIDYEQYF	TGTGCCAGCAGTTCTCGGGGGATTGATTACGAGCAGTACTTC
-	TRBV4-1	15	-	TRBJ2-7	CASSQDTVPSYEQYF	TGCGCCAGCAGCCAAGATACAGTTCCGTCCTACGAGCAGTACTTC
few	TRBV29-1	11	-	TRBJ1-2	CSGVIGTGYTF	TGCAGCGGGGTTATTGGTACGGGCTACACCTTC
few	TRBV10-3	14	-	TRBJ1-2	CAISPPTAIYGYTF	TGTGCCATCAGCCCACCCACAGCTATCTATGGCTACACCTTC
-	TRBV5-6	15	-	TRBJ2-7	CASSQERGPLYEQYF	TGTGCCAGCAGTCAAGAACGGGGTCCTTTATACGAGCAGTACTTC
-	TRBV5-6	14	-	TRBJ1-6	CASSLQGGGSPLHF	TGTGCCAGCAGCTTACAGGGTGGGGGTTCACCCCTCCACTTT
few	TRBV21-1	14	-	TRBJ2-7	CASSKDAHRGEQYF	TGTGCCAGCAGCAAAGATGCCCACAGGGGCGAGCAGTACTTC
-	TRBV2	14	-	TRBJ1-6	CASSPERGNSPLHF	TGTGCCAGCAGCCCGGAGAGGGGCAATTCACCCCTCCACTTT